Below, 12 T cell receptor beta chains from the same sample are listed, as sequenced in a study of cytomegalovirus exposure and HLA in healthy donors. PCR involved 60 Vbeta and 13 Jbeta primers. Sequencing used immunoSEQ multiplex PCR; TCRdb keeps in-frame clones, though not all of them. Here the sample spans about 180,000 clones, approximately 80% being singletons. Sequencing was done on a sample of PBMCs. The receptors derive from a woman aged 45-65 years in good health and CMV-seronegative.

V and J are TRBV27 and TRBJ1-5; D unresolved. The CDR3 loop spans 12 amino acids. Germline CDR1 MNHEY, CDR2 SMNVEV (reference sequence). V was trimmed by 8 bases and J by 4 bases, leaving 9 bases between them. The CDR3 protein is CASREGNQPQHF. Written as DNA, the CDR3 is TGTGCCAGCCGGGAGGGTAATCAGCCCCAGCATTTT.

The chain uses TRBV7-9 and TRBJ2-1; 9 positions agree with TRBD1. J gave up 13 bases and V 0 bases, and 1 base lay outside the gene matches. The germline CDR1 and CDR2 sequences are SEHNR and FQNEAQ (reference sequence). This CDR3 region has 12 residues. Here the CDR3 DNA reads TGTGCCAGCAGCTTAGCGGGACAGGGTCAGTTCTTC. This translates into CASSLAGQGQFF.

This clone has a handful of counts. This sequence joins TRBV21-1 and TRBJ1-5; the table calls TRBD1, which could not be checked here. TRBV21-1 is given as a pseudogene. This CDR3 is built from 16 residues. For the CDR3, the DNA is TGTGCCAGCAGCGAAGCGGCAGGACATAGCAATCAGCCCCAGCATTTT. As protein: CASSEAAGHSNQPQHF.

This clone was recorded once. J is TRBJ1-1 and V is TRBV5-6; TRBD1 aligns across 7 bases. The CDR3 is 12 residues long. With 2 bases clipped from V and 10 bases from J, the junction kept 5 bases outside the gene matches. Germline loops: CDR1 SGHDT, CDR2 YYEEEE. The CDR3 spells CASSLGQDGAFF. The CDR3 region has the DNA TGTGCCAGCAGCTTAGGACAGGACGGAGCTTTCTTT. The full variable domain, completed using reference TRBV5-6 and TRBJ1-1, is DAGVTQSPTHLIKTRGQQVTLRCSPKSGHDTVSWYQQALGQGPQFIFQYYEEEERQRGNFPDRFSGHQFPNYSSELNVNALLLGDSALYLCASSLGQDGAFFGQGTRLTVV.

The rearrangement links TRBV29-1 to TRBJ1-1, with D possibly matching TRBD1 (5 bases). The CDR3 is 15 amino acids. Deletions cut 7 bases from V and 0 bases from J, with 18 bases between. The germline V gene has CDR1 SQVTM and CDR2 ANQGSEA. The CDR3 here is CSAKAGWGMNTEAFF. The CDR3 DNA sequence: TGCAGCGCCAAAGCAGGGTGGGGAATGAACACTGAAGCTTTCTTT.

The V call is TRBV10-1, the J call TRBJ2-7; D is possibly TRBD1 (5 bases). Germline V gene sequence: CDR1 WNHNN, CDR2 SYGVQD (reference sequence). The CDR3 extends over 13 amino acids. The V gene lost 5 bases and the J gene lost 7 bases, with 15 bases spanning the gap. The CDR3 region has the DNA TGCGCCAGCAGTCAGGGATCTCTTCGGGAGCAGTACTTC. Protein sequence: CASSQGSLREQYF.

This rearrangement joins TRBV9 to TRBJ2-1, with TRBD1 matching 12 bases. With V trimmed by 0 bases and J by 9 bases, 4 bases remained unmatched. This CDR3 is 15 amino acids long. Germline V lookup: CDR1 SGDLS, CDR2 YYNGEE. The DNA of the CDR3 is TGTGCCAGCAGCGTAGAGGGGACAGGGGGCCGTGAGCAGTTCTTC. This sequence encodes CASSVEGTGGREQFF.

The chain uses TRBV7-2 and TRBJ2-3, with no clear D. Trimming removed 2 bases at V and 1 base at J, with 7 bases between. Per the germline V gene, CDR1 is SGHTA and CDR2 is FQGNSA. The CDR3 totals 14 residues. In nucleotides, the CDR3 is TGTGCCAGCAGCTTAAGAGTCGGCACAGATACGCAGTATTTT. This gives the protein CASSLRVGTDTQYF.

V gene TRBV7-8 combines with J gene TRBJ1-5; unclear D gene. Between the trimmed V and J ends, which lost 1 base and 0 bases, there was a span of 10 bases. CDR3 length equals 16 residues. Germline assignment: CDR1 SGHVS and CDR2 FQNEAQ. The CDR3 nucleotides are TGTGCCAGCAGCTTAGTGGGCAGACATAGCAATCAGCCCCAGCATTTT. Its translation is CASSLVGRHSNQPQHF. The entire variable domain, with the rest obtained from reference TRBV7-8 and TRBJ1-5, is as follows: GAGVSQSPRYKVAKRGQDVALRCDPISGHVSLFWYQQALGQGPEFLTYFQNEAQLDKSGLPSDRFFAERPEGSVSTLKIQRTQQEDSAVYLCASSLVGRHSNQPQHFGDGTRLSIL.

V usage is TRBV28 and J usage is TRBJ1-5; D unresolved. The CDR3 contains 12 residues. Looked up from germline, CDR1 is MDHEN and CDR2 is SYDVKM. With 2 bases removed from V and 5 bases from J, the gap between germline ends came to 4 bases. The CDR3, as DNA: TGTGCCAGCAGTTTACAGGATCAGCCCCAGCATTTT. Translating gives CASSLQDQPQHF. The full variable domain, rest sourced from reference TRBV28 and TRBJ1-5, is DVKVTQSSRYLVKRTGEKVFLECVQDMDHENMFWYRQDPGLGLRLIYFSYDVKMKEKGDIPEGYSVSREKKERFSLILESASTNQTSMYLCASSLQDQPQHFGDGTRLSIL.

The chain couples TRBV5-1 to TRBJ2-1, with TRBD1 matching 8 bases. The CDR3 length is 14 residues. In germline, CDR1 is SGHRS, CDR2 YFSETQ. V lost 4 bases, J lost 7 bases, and 7 bases stayed unmatched. CDR3 in amino acids: CASSPGQGANEQFF. The CDR3 region has the DNA TGCGCCAGCAGCCCTGGGCAGGGGGCGAATGAGCAGTTCTTC. Together with reference TRBV5-1 and TRBJ2-1, the CDR3 gives the full variable domain: KAGVTQTPRYLIKTRGQQVTLSCSPISGHRSVSWYQQTPGQGLQFLFEYFSETQRNKGNFPGRFSGRQFSNSRSEMNVSTLELGDSALYLCASSPGQGANEQFFGPGTRLTVL.

A word on this clone: At one boundary the junction diverges from the germline segment, which might be a read error. This rearrangement joins TRBV4-1 to TRBJ1-1; TRBD1 matches at 7 bases. Germline V CDR1 and CDR2: MGHRA, YSYEKL. The CDR3 is 14 amino acids. The CDR3 here is CASSPGGTAIWWVF. For the CDR3, the DNA is TGCGCCAGCAGCCCCGGCGGGACAGCAATCTGGTGGGTCTTT.